This note documents a single TCR beta chain sequence. These data are taken from a study of blood T cell repertoires in COVID-19. Study information: In each case, the material was cDNA or gDNA derived from T cells, B-cell-depleted T cells, or PBMCs.

Original handling: Amplification with reference gene primers provided the estimates of nucleated cell counts. The data were produced by immunoSEQ multiplex PCR, yet TCRdb's version contains in-frame clones alone and is incomplete. V and J calls and clone size are given by that table; D and trimming were obtained from the DNA. The sample holds fewer than 650,000 clones, 70% to 90% seen once. This clonotype originated in a woman between 45 and 60 years old with COVID-19, enrolled during active disease. The sequencing sample was made of peripheral blood.

This CDR3 reads CASSIDNQGSSNQPQHF. The CDR3, as DNA: TGTGCCAGTAGTATAGACAACCAGGGATCTAGCAATCAGCCCCAGCATTTT. V usage is TRBV19 and J usage is TRBJ1-5; possible D gene TRBD1, 5 bases. Per germline, CDR1 LNHDA and CDR2 SQIVND (reference sequence). The CDR3 is 17 residues long. Trimming pared 0 bases from V and 0 bases from J, leaving 12 bases between.